This record covers a single TCR beta chain. With 2 bases removed from V and 5 bases from J, the gap between germline ends came to 11 bases. The CDR3 is 13 residues long. Germline V CDR1 and CDR2: SGHNT, YYREEE (reference sequence). The assay was immunoSEQ multiplex PCR, and TCRdb's table has in-frame clones only and misses some. The profile shows about 260,000 clones, approximately 90% of them singletons. The data were obtained in a study of blood T cell repertoires in COVID-19. The sequenced material came from PBMCs or T cells enriched from blood (not recorded which). The source of this sequence is a woman under 30 who had recovered from COVID-19. The rearrangement joins TRBV5-4 to TRBJ2-7; the D gene is possibly TRBD1 (6 bases). The CDR3 loop is CASSFDRRHEQYF. The CDR3 DNA reads as TGTGCCAGCAGCTTCGACAGGAGGCACGAGCAGTACTTC.